The 4 T cell receptor beta chains below all came from one sample that was sequenced in a study of blood T cells in healthy people across ages. Primers used in a second PCR of roughly 6 to 11 cycles were a sample-barcoded 5' primer and a J-beta primer mix. TCRdb itself ran the 5' RACE reads through MiXCR, one entry per CDR3 protein. The sample lists 800,000 or so distinct CDR3 sequences, around 50% occurring once. The sequenced material came from blood. The receptor source for this set is a man of 80 years or more in good health.

V is TRBV11-2 and J is TRBJ2-2; 7 nucleotides line up with TRBD2. V gave up 7 bases and J gave up 0 bases; unmatched junction bases: 5. CDR3 size: 15 residues. Germline CDR1 is SGHAT and CDR2 is FQNNGV. The CDR3 loop is CASNQRGANTGELFF. DNA for the CDR3: TGTGCCAGCAATCAACGGGGGGCGAACACCGGGGAGCTGTTTTTT.

This clonotype occurred many times. V and J are TRBV7-2 and TRBJ2-4; 8 nucleotides line up with TRBD2. The V segment lost 2 bases and the J segment 4 bases; nucleotides outside the gene matches: 4. CDR3 size: 15 residues. Germline values: CDR1 SGHTA, CDR2 FQGNSA. The CDR3 sequence is CASSLPGREKNIQYF. DNA of the CDR3: TGTGCCAGCAGCTTACCCGGGAGGGAAAAAAACATTCAGTACTTC.

The genes are TRBV20-1 and TRBJ2-5; TRBD2 matches at 10 bases. This CDR3 has 15 amino acids. The germline CDR1 and CDR2 sequences are DFQATT and SNEGSKA (reference sequence). J gave up 11 bases and V 0 bases, and 12 bases lay outside the gene matches. CDR3 coding DNA: TGCAGTGCTAGAGATTTAGCGGGAGGTGGGTATGAGCAGTACTTC. This gives the protein CSARDLAGGGYEQYF.

This clonotype has just a few counts. The chain has TRBV12-3 or TRBV12-4 and TRBJ2-1, with 8 bases identical to TRBD2. Trimming took 9 bases from V and 8 from J; bases not matched to a gene: 9. The CDR3 covers 13 residues. The CDR3 reads CASSREGQDEQFF. The CDR3 nucleotides are TGTGCCAGTTCTCGGGAGGGCCAGGATGAGCAGTTCTTC.